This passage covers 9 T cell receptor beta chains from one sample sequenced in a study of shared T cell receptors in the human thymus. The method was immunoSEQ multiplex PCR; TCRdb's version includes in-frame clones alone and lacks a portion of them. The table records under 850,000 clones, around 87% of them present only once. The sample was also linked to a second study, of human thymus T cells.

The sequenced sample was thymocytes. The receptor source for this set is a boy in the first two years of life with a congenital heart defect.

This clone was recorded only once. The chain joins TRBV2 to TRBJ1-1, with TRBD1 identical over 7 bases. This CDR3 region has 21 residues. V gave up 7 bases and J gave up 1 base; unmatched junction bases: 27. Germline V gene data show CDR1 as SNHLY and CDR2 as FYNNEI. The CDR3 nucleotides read TGTGCCAGCATAACAGGAAGGGAGAAAGGGGGCGAACCGGGAGAGAACACTGAAGCTTTCTTT. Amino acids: CASITGREKGGEPGENTEAFF.

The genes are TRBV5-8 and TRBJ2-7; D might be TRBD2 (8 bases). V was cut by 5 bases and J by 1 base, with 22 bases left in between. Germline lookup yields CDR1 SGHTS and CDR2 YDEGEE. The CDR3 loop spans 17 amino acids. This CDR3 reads CASSLQGERECSYEQYF. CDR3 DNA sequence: TGTGCCAGCAGTCTTCAGGGGGAGCGGGAGTGTTCCTACGAGCAGTACTTC.

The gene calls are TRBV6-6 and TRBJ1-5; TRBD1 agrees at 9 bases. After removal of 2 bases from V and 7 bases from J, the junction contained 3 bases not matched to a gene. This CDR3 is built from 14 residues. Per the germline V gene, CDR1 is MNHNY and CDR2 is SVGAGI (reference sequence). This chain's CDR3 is CASSYGQGQQPQHF. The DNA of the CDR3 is TGTGCCAGCAGTTACGGACAGGGGCAGCAGCCCCAGCATTTT.

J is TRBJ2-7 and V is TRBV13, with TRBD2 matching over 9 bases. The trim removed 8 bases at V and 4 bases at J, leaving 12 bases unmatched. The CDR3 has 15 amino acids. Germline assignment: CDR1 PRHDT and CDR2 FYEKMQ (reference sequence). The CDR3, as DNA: TGTGCCAGCGGTACGTCATTAGCGGGAGTTTACGAGCAGTACTTC. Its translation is CASGTSLAGVYEQYF.

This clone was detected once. CDR3 DNA: TGTGGGTCGGGATCGGGGGGCGACCAACATACGCAGTATTTT. It is translated as CGSGSGGDQHTQYF. The chain employs TRBV15 and TRBJ2-3, with D tentatively TRBD2 (7 bases). Germline CDR1 and CDR2: LNHNV and YYDKDF (reference sequence). CDR3 size: 14 residues. The full variable domain, in which reference TRBV15 and TRBJ2-3 provide the parts outside the CDR3, is DAMVIQNPRYQVTQFGKPVTLSCSQTLNHNVMYWYQQKSSQAPKLLFHYYDKDFNNEADTPDNFQSRRPNTSFCFLDIRSPGLGDTAMYLCGSGSGGDQHTQYFGPGTRLTVL.

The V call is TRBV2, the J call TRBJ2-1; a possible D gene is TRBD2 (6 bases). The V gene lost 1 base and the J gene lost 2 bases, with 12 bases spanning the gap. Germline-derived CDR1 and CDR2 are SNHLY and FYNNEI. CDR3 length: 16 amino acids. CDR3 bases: TGTGCCAGCAGTGAAGGAGCGGGCGCCACCTACAATGAGCAGTTCTTC. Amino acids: CASSEGAGATYNEQFF.

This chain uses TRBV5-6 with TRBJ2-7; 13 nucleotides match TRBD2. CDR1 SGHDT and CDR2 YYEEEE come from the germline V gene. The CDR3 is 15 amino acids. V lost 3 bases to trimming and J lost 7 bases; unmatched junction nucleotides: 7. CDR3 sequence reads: CASSSGLAGVREQYF. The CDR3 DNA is TGTGCCAGCAGCTCCGGACTAGCGGGAGTTAGAGAGCAGTACTTC.

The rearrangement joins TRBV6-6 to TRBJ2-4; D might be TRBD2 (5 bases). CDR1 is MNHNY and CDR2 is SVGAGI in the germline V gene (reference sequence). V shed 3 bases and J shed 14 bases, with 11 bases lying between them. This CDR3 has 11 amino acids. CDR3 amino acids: CASSYWERKYF. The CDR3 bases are TGTGCCAGCAGTTATTGGGAGCGGAAGTACTTC.

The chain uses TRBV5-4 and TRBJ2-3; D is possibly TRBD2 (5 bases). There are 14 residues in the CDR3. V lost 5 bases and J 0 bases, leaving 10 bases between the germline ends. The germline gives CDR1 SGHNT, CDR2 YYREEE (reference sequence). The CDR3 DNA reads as TGTGCCAGCAGGGACTTATCTAGCACAGATACGCAGTATTTT. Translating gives CASRDLSSTDTQYF.